Shown below are 18 T cell receptor beta chains from a single sample sequenced in a study of blood T cells in healthy people across ages. Next came a second PCR, run for roughly 7 to 12 cycles, which used a sample-barcoded 5' primer along with a J-beta primer mix. From the 5' RACE reads, TCRdb called clonotypes with MiXCR, one entry per CDR3 protein. The top ten clones hold 6.5% to 8.5% of a sample with 1,300,000 or so distinct CDR3 sequences, 59% of them seen once. Sequenced input: blood. The source is a young man in good health.

The CDR3 nucleotides are TGCGCCAGCAGCTTGGAAGCGGGGGCCAAAGAGACCCAGTACTTC. Its translation is CASSLEAGAKETQYF. This chain joins TRBV5-1 and TRBJ2-5; 8 bases agree with TRBD2. Trimming took 0 bases from V and 3 from J; bases not matched to a gene: 4. Per germline, CDR1 SGHRS and CDR2 YFSETQ. CDR3 length equals 15 residues.

This clonotype was seen a few times. J is TRBJ2-7 and V is TRBV9; either TRBD1 or TRBD2 may fit D (5 bases each). CDR3 length: 15 residues. V was trimmed by 0 bases and J by 3 bases, leaving 13 bases between them. Germline V gene sequence: CDR1 SGDLS, CDR2 YYNGEE. CDR3 sequence (DNA): TGTGCCAGCAGCGTAGGGCAGGGTGAGGGCTACGAGCAGTACTTC. Protein: CASSVGQGEGYEQYF. Looking up the rest from reference TRBV9 and TRBJ2-7 gives the full variable domain: DSGVTQTPKHLITATGQRVTLRCSPRSGDLSVYWYQQSLDQGLQFLIQYYNGEERAKGNILERFSAQQFPDLHSELNLSSLELGDSALYFCASSVGQGEGYEQYFGPGTRLTVT.

The genes are TRBV29-1 and TRBJ2-7; D call uncertain. Per the germline V gene, CDR1 is SQVTM and CDR2 is ANQGSEA. The CDR3 spans 13 residues. V was pared by 4 bases and J by 2 bases, with 12 bases between. The CDR3 sequence: CSVVVRTTYEQYF. The DNA of the CDR3 is TGCAGCGTTGTAGTCAGGACGACCTACGAGCAGTACTTC.

This clonotype was counted only a few times. The rearrangement joins TRBV4-1 to TRBJ2-7; TRBD2 matches at 10 bases. J was trimmed by 0 bases and V by 1 base; bases with no gene match: 3. The CDR3 is 16 residues long. Germline values: CDR1 MGHRA, CDR2 YSYEKL. CDR3 loop: CASSQAGTSVSYEQYF. The DNA for the CDR3 is TGCGCCAGCAGCCAAGCGGGGACTAGCGTCTCCTACGAGCAGTACTTC.

V and J are TRBV27 and TRBJ1-1; 8 bases align to TRBD1. The germline gives CDR1 MNHEY, CDR2 SMNVEV (reference sequence). Unmatched junction bases numbered 8, after V lost 4 bases and J lost 1 base. CDR3 size: 16 residues. CDR3 sequence: CASSSGQARGNTEAFF. The DNA for the CDR3 is TGTGCCAGCAGTTCGGGACAGGCCCGGGGGAACACTGAAGCTTTCTTT.

V is TRBV6-5 and J is TRBJ2-3; D uncertain. The germline V gene encodes CDR1 MNHEY and CDR2 SVGAGI. V lost 0 bases to trimming and J lost 3 bases, with 16 bases between them. The CDR3 extends over 17 amino acids. The CDR3 sequence is CASSYSRIRSGTDTQYF. The DNA for the CDR3 is TGTGCCAGCAGTTACTCTAGAATCCGAAGTGGGACAGATACGCAGTATTTT.

The chain joins TRBV7-9 to TRBJ1-2; D possibly corresponds to TRBD1 (5 bases). This CDR3 comprises 17 residues. CDR1 SEHNR and CDR2 FQNEAQ come from the germline V gene (reference sequence). Trimming pared 1 base from V and 0 bases from J, leaving 15 bases between. The CDR3 is CASSLVGRATANYGYTF. CDR3 DNA: TGTGCCAGCAGCTTAGTTGGCAGGGCGACGGCTAACTATGGCTACACCTTC.

This chain links TRBV19 with TRBJ1-1; 8 bases line up with TRBD1. This CDR3 contains 16 residues. The V and J ends lost 1 base and 1 base, in that order; junction bases with no gene match: 5. The germline V gene has CDR1 LNHDA and CDR2 SQIVND (reference sequence). The CDR3, as DNA: TGTGCCAGTAGTATAGCAGGGGGCGGCCCGAACACTGAAGCTTTCTTT. Its protein product is CASSIAGGGPNTEAFF.

The DNA for the CDR3 is TGCGCCAGCAGCTTGGCCCTTGGACAGGGAGTTTCGTCTATCTACAATGAGCAGTTCTTC. Its translation: CASSLALGQGVSSIYNEQFF. The chain carries TRBV5-1 and TRBJ2-1; 8 bases are a match to TRBD1. Germline CDR1 reads SGHRS; CDR2 reads YFSETQ. The V segment lost 0 bases and the J segment 3 bases; nucleotides outside the gene matches: 17. This CDR3 comprises 20 residues.

The chain employs TRBV2 and TRBJ1-2; D uncertain. Germline assignment: CDR1 SNHLY and CDR2 FYNNEI. The CDR3 loop spans 13 amino acids. V was clipped by 4 bases and J by 4 bases, with 10 bases between them. Written as DNA, the CDR3 is TGTGCCAGCAGTGTCAGAGGGCTCTATGGCTACACCTTC. Protein: CASSVRGLYGYTF.

J is TRBJ1-4 and V is TRBV6-5; 10 bases match TRBD1. Germline lookup yields CDR1 MNHEY and CDR2 SVGAGI. The V segment lost 2 bases and the J segment 7 bases; nucleotides outside the gene matches: 10. The CDR3 consists of 17 residues. CDR3 loop: CASSYLTGTGVSEKLFF. DNA for the CDR3: TGTGCCAGCAGTTACCTCACCGGGACAGGGGTTTCTGAAAAACTGTTTTTT.

This clonotype was counted between two and nine times. This sequence joins TRBV29-1 and TRBJ2-5, with 11 nucleotides matching TRBD2. CDR3 length equals 14 residues. The V gene end was trimmed by 6 bases and the J gene end by 3 bases; junction bases not matched to a gene: 6. CDR1 SQVTM and CDR2 ANQGSEA come from the germline V gene. The chain's CDR3 is CSVATGLAEETQYF. DNA of the CDR3: TGCAGCGTAGCCACGGGACTAGCGGAAGAGACCCAGTACTTC.

The rearrangement joins TRBV7-9 to TRBJ2-7; a weak D match, TRBD2 (6 bases). Germline-derived CDR1 and CDR2 are SEHNR and FQNEAQ (reference sequence). This CDR3 is 17 amino acids long. The V end was cut by 5 bases, the J end by 2 bases, with 22 bases between. CDR3 bases: TGTGCCAGCAGCCCCGACCGGGGGAGGAAAAAGGCCTACGAGCAGTACTTC. Translated: CASSPDRGRKKAYEQYF.

The rearrangement joins TRBV20-1 to TRBJ2-3; TRBD2 agrees at 16 bases. Germline trimming cut 7 bases from V and 0 bases from J; bases unmatched to any gene: 7. CDR3 length: 17 amino acids. The V gene's germline CDR1 is DFQATT and CDR2 SNEGSKA (reference sequence). CDR3 DNA: TGCAGTGGCAGGGGGACTAGCGGGGGGGCCAGCACAGATACGCAGTATTTT. This codes for CSGRGTSGGASTDTQYF.

This rearrangement joins TRBV29-1 to TRBJ1-4; possibly TRBD1 for D (5 bases). V lost 3 bases to trimming and J lost 11 bases, with 16 bases between them. The length of the CDR3 is 13 residues. The V gene's germline CDR1 is SQVTM and CDR2 ANQGSEA. The CDR3: CSVEEGSGEKLFF. As DNA, the CDR3 is TGCAGCGTTGAGGAGGGGAGTGGAGAGAAACTGTTTTTT.

The CDR3 nucleotides read TGTGCCAGCAGAGGCGGACCTGGCAATCAGCCCCAGCATTTT. This codes for CASRGGPGNQPQHF. This chain links TRBV28 with TRBJ1-5; the D is unclear. The CDR3 spans 14 residues. Germline V CDR1 and CDR2: MDHEN, SYDVKM. V was clipped by 6 bases and J by 2 bases, with 11 bases between them. The complete variable domain, with remaining parts taken from reference TRBV28 and TRBJ1-5, reads DVKVTQSSRYLVKRTGEKVFLECVQDMDHENMFWYRQDPGLGLRLIYFSYDVKMKEKGDIPEGYSVSREKKERFSLILESASTNQTSMYLCASRGGPGNQPQHFGDGTRLSIL.

This clonotype was picked up a small number of times. V and J are TRBV4-1 and TRBJ2-1; D remains ambiguous. This CDR3 contains 14 residues. Trimming took off 0 bases at V and 7 bases at J, with 10 bases between the two ends. Germline-derived CDR1 and CDR2 are MGHRA and YSYEKL. The CDR3 sequence is CASSQDPLGNEQFF. The DNA for the CDR3 is TGCGCCAGCAGCCAAGATCCCCTTGGGAATGAGCAGTTCTTC.

This clonotype appeared a few times. CDR3 in DNA: TGCAGCGTTGCGTTGCCTTGGGTAGCGGAAGACAATGAGCAGTTCTTC. This translates into CSVALPWVAEDNEQFF. V gene TRBV29-1 combines with J gene TRBJ2-1, with D perhaps TRBD2 (6 bases). The CDR3 extends over 16 amino acids. CDR1 SQVTM and CDR2 ANQGSEA come from the germline V gene. V was cut by 4 bases and J by 5 bases, with 21 bases left in between.